A single sample is the source of the 9 T cell receptor beta chains below, sequenced in a study of T cell repertoires in cytomegalovirus infection. Via MiXCR, TCRdb re-called the reads, giving one row per CDR3 protein. Of 200,000 to 250,000 distinct CDR3 sequences in the sample, approximately 22% were seen once. Sample: CD8+ T cells from PBMCs. Source of these receptors: a human donor in good health (CMV status not recorded). Some clones in this sample may be carry-over from other donors' samples.

This chain uses TRBV15 with TRBJ2-7; 8 bases are shared with TRBD2. The V and J ends lost 0 bases and 4 bases, in that order; junction bases with no gene match: 8. CDR3 length equals 16 residues. Germline CDR1 LNHNV, CDR2 YYDKDF (reference sequence). CDR3: CATSRDRRGGPYEQYF. The CDR3 nucleotides read TGTGCCACCAGCAGAGATCGGCGCGGGGGGCCTTACGAGCAGTACTTC.

The CDR3 loop is CASDPGLAGNEQFF. The CDR3 DNA is TGTGCCAGCGACCCCGGGCTAGCGGGGAACGAGCAGTTCTTC. The V call is TRBV2, the J call TRBJ2-1; 9 positions match TRBD2. Germline values: CDR1 SNHLY, CDR2 FYNNEI. V lost 8 bases to trimming and J lost 10 bases; unmatched junction nucleotides: 12. The CDR3 has 14 amino acids.

This clonotype was recorded at least ten times. V gene TRBV12-3 or TRBV12-4 combines with J gene TRBJ1-5; D perhaps matches TRBD1 (6 bases). Trimming removed 2 bases from V and 6 bases from J, with 11 bases in between. The CDR3 is 14 residues long. The CDR3 DNA reads TGTGCCAGCAGTTTATGGGGGGGCGGTCAGCCCCAGCATTTT. This codes for CASSLWGGGQPQHF.

This clonotype was counted ten times or more. This sequence joins TRBV7-3 and TRBJ1-2; D might be TRBD1 (6 bases). Germline V gene sequence: CDR1 SGHTA, CDR2 FQGTGA. Trimming took 4 bases from V and 6 from J, leaving 6 bases between them. This CDR3 region has 11 residues. CDR3 loop: CASSSGDGYTF. The CDR3 region has the DNA TGTGCCAGCAGCTCAGGGGATGGCTACACCTTC. Complete variable domain (other parts from reference TRBV7-3 and TRBJ1-2): GAGVSQTPSNKVTEKGKYVELRCDPISGHTALYWYRQSLGQGPEFLIYFQGTGAADDSGLPNDRFFAVRPEGSVSTLKIQRTERGDSAVYLCASSSGDGYTFGSGTRLTVV.

This clonotype has a count of ten or more. V usage is TRBV7-9 and J usage is TRBJ2-3; D remains ambiguous. This CDR3 is 15 amino acids long. Germline loops: CDR1 SEHNR, CDR2 FQNEAQ (reference sequence). V lost 5 bases to trimming and J lost 2 bases, with 14 bases between them. Written as DNA, the CDR3 is TGTGCCAGCAGCGGTACAGAGTTGGACACAGATACGCAGTATTTT. Translating gives CASSGTELDTDTQYF.

The table lists this clonotype with a few counts. The chain employs TRBV7-9 and TRBJ2-5; 8 positions agree with TRBD2. The CDR3 has 16 residues. The germline gives CDR1 SEHNR, CDR2 FQNEAQ (reference sequence). The V segment lost 5 bases and the J segment 0 bases; nucleotides outside the gene matches: 8. The CDR3 reads CASSPVGRGDQETQYF. The CDR3 DNA follows: TGTGCCAGCAGCCCCGTTGGGCGGGGGGACCAAGAGACCCAGTACTTC.

This rearrangement joins TRBV25-1 to TRBJ1-5; D remains unclear. Between the trimmed V and J ends, which lost 3 bases and 4 bases, there was a span of 7 bases. The germline V gene encodes CDR1 MGHDK and CDR2 SYGVNS. The CDR3 length is 13 residues. Here the CDR3 DNA reads TGTGCCAGCAGTGACGGAGGGAATCAGCCCCAGCATTTT. Protein sequence: CASSDGGNQPQHF.

This clonotype was found a few times. This chain connects TRBV30 to TRBJ1-1, with D unclear. V lost 0 bases to trimming and J lost 1 base, with 6 bases between them. This CDR3 contains 13 residues. Germline-derived CDR1 and CDR2 are GTSNPN and SVGIG (reference sequence). CDR3 in DNA: TGTGCCTGGAGTGTACTGGGGAACACTGAAGCTTTCTTT. It codes for CAWSVLGNTEAFF.

The CDR3 sequence is CASSIWPGQETQYF. The CDR3, as DNA: TGTGCCAGTAGTATCTGGCCAGGGCAAGAGACCCAGTACTTC. The chain uses TRBV19 and TRBJ2-5, with D perhaps matching TRBD1 (5 bases). The V end lost 3 bases, the J end lost 2 bases, and 10 bases lay between the germline ends. The CDR3 covers 14 residues. Germline values: CDR1 LNHDA, CDR2 SQIVND (reference sequence).